The 4 T cell receptor beta chains presented below share a single source sample, sequenced in a study of blood T cell repertoires in COVID-19. Some clones are missing from TCRdb's copy, which holds only in-frame ones; the method was immunoSEQ multiplex PCR. The data show approximately 300,000 clones, 85% seen once. The specimen sequenced was PBMCs or T cells enriched from blood (not recorded which). The receptors were gathered from a young woman who had been exposed to COVID-19.

In regard to this clone: Other DNA sequences within the sample encode an identical CDR3. The J gene is TRBJ1-6, the V gene TRBV5-1; D is ambiguous. The CDR3 is 14 amino acids. V was clipped by 0 bases and J by 5 bases, with 6 bases between them. Germline V gene data show CDR1 as SGHRS and CDR2 as YFSETQ. CDR3 DNA sequence: TGCGCCAGCAGCTTGGGCCAGAATAATTCACCCCTCCACTTT. The encoded protein is CASSLGQNNSPLHF.

The sample holds one count of this clone. This chain's CDR3 is CASSEQKDYSYEQYF. The CDR3, as DNA: TGTGCCAGCAGTGAACAAAAGGACTACTCCTACGAGCAGTACTTC. The chain combines TRBV2 with TRBJ2-7; perhaps TRBD2 as D (6 bases). The CDR3 length is 15 residues. CDR1 and CDR2 from the germline V gene are SNHLY and FYNNEI. The V end lost 2 bases, the J end lost 0 bases, and 11 bases lay between the germline ends.

The V call is TRBV30, the J call TRBJ2-5; the D gene is possibly TRBD2 (6 bases). The V end lost 2 bases, the J end lost 5 bases, and 18 bases lay between the germline ends. The CDR3 length is 15 residues. The germline V gene has CDR1 GTSNPN and CDR2 SVGIG (reference sequence). The CDR3, as DNA: TGTGCCTGGAGTTCTTTCGGGAGAGGGTCTGAGACCCAGTACTTC. Amino acid sequence: CAWSSFGRGSETQYF.

The chain joins TRBV9 to TRBJ1-1; D ambiguous. The V end lost 0 bases, the J end lost 0 bases, and 9 bases lay between the germline ends. CDR1 is SGDLS, CDR2 YYNGEE, per germline. The CDR3 sequence is 15 residues long. The CDR3 sequence is CASSVGGRVNTEAFF. DNA for the CDR3: TGTGCCAGCAGCGTAGGCGGGAGGGTGAACACTGAAGCTTTCTTT.